These 24 T cell receptor beta chains share one sample of origin, sequenced in a study of OX40 agonist ivuxolimab in advanced cancers. Using immunoSEQ multiplex PCR, the repertoire was profiled, and TCRdb retains in-frame clones only, with some absent. The data show about 60,000 clones, 93% seen once. This specimen consisted of CD4+ or CD8+ T cells sorted from blood, obtained in a trial of the OX40 agonist ivuxolimab. Every receptor here comes from an adult with an advanced solid tumor such as melanoma, head and neck, liver or kidney cancer.

This clone was seen a single time. The V and J genes are TRBV15 and TRBJ1-1, with D maybe TRBD1 (6 bases). The CDR3 has 16 residues. V dropped 8 bases and J dropped 2 bases, with 21 bases sitting between them. The germline CDR1 and CDR2 sequences are LNHNV and YYDKDF (reference sequence). CDR3 amino acids: CATGEGGPPLNTEAFF. Here the CDR3 DNA reads TGTGCCACCGGGGAAGGGGGTCCTCCCCTTAACACTGAAGCTTTCTTT.

This chain connects TRBV18 to TRBJ2-5, with D unclear. The CDR3 sequence is 12 residues long. CDR1 and CDR2 (germline): KGHSH, LQKENI. The V and J ends lost 3 bases and 5 bases respectively, with 7 bases between them. CDR3 loop: CASSPPDETQYF. The CDR3 coding sequence is TGTGCCAGCTCACCTCCGGACGAGACCCAGTACTTC.

The rearrangement links TRBV9 to TRBJ2-1; 9 bases line up with TRBD2. The J segment lost 9 bases and the V segment lost 2 bases, leaving 9 bases of the junction unmatched. This CDR3 is built from 15 residues. Germline V gene sequence: CDR1 SGDLS, CDR2 YYNGEE. CDR3 region: CASSVGPSGTLEQFF. The CDR3 bases are TGTGCCAGCAGCGTCGGGCCTAGCGGGACCCTTGAGCAGTTCTTC.

CDR3 DNA: TGTGCCAGCAGTTCCCTCCACCGCGGACAGAACTCCTACGAGCAGTACTTC. It specifies CASSSLHRGQNSYEQYF. The chain joins TRBV27 to TRBJ2-7, with D maybe TRBD1 (6 bases). CDR1 is MNHEY and CDR2 is SMNVEV in the germline V gene (reference sequence). The V end lost 4 bases, the J end lost 0 bases, and 19 bases lay between the germline ends. The CDR3 length is 17 residues.

V and J are TRBV28 and TRBJ2-5; 9 nucleotides line up with TRBD1. The CDR3 has 17 amino acids. V dropped 6 bases and J dropped 2; count of bases not matched to a gene: 13. CDR1 is MDHEN and CDR2 is SYDVKM in the germline V gene. The CDR3 sequence is CASSVPWTGELQETQYF. The CDR3, as DNA: TGTGCCAGCAGCGTCCCCTGGACAGGGGAATTGCAAGAGACCCAGTACTTC. The whole variable domain, filled in from reference TRBV28 and TRBJ2-5, reads DVKVTQSSRYLVKRTGEKVFLECVQDMDHENMFWYRQDPGLGLRLIYFSYDVKMKEKGDIPEGYSVSREKKERFSLILESASTNQTSMYLCASSVPWTGELQETQYFGPGTRLLVL.

DNA for the CDR3: TGCGCCAGCAGAGCGGTCACCTACGAGCAGTACTTC. Translated, it gives CASRAVTYEQYF. The rearrangement uses TRBV10-2 and TRBJ2-7; a weak D match, TRBD2 (5 bases). Trimming cost V 6 bases and J 2 bases, with 8 bases left between them. The CDR3 sequence is 12 residues long. The germline CDR1 and CDR2 sequences are WSHSY and SAAADI.

This chain links TRBV9 with TRBJ2-7; no clear D. V shed 1 base and J shed 6 bases, with 11 bases lying between them. The CDR3 spans 13 residues. The germline gives CDR1 SGDLS, CDR2 YYNGEE. The CDR3 reads CASSVIYMGEQYF. The CDR3 DNA sequence: TGTGCCAGCAGCGTAATATATATGGGCGAGCAGTACTTC.

This chain uses TRBV9 with TRBJ2-7; 9 positions match TRBD1. CDR3 length: 15 residues. The germline gives CDR1 SGDLS, CDR2 YYNGEE. V was clipped by 4 bases and J by 0 bases; unmatched bases: 5. For the CDR3, the DNA is TGTGCCAGCAGCATGGGACAGGGCGGCTCCTACGAGCAGTACTTC. It codes for CASSMGQGGSYEQYF.

J is TRBJ2-3 and V is TRBV28; 7 nucleotides match TRBD1. This CDR3 has 19 amino acids. J lost 2 bases, V lost 2 bases, and 16 bases had no gene match. The germline CDR1 and CDR2 sequences are MDHEN and SYDVKM. CDR3 residues: CASSLTWDSVTTFTDTQYF. The CDR3 DNA reads as TGTGCCAGCAGTTTAACTTGGGACAGCGTGACTACATTCACAGATACGCAGTATTTT.

The chain couples TRBV13 to TRBJ2-7, with D perhaps matching TRBD1 or TRBD2 (5 bases each). Germline CDR1 PRHDT, CDR2 FYEKMQ (reference sequence). This CDR3 has 13 residues. Trimming shortened V by 4 bases and J by 9 bases, and 16 bases separated the two germline ends. The CDR3 spells CASSSLGARLQYF. The CDR3 nucleotides are TGTGCCAGCAGCTCACTCGGGGCCCGGTTGCAGTACTTC.

V gene TRBV28 combines with J gene TRBJ2-1, with 10 nucleotides matching TRBD1. Germline V gene sequence: CDR1 MDHEN, CDR2 SYDVKM. V gave up 4 bases and J gave up 7 bases; unmatched junction bases: 7. This CDR3 has 15 amino acids. Here the CDR3 DNA reads TGTGCCAGCAGTTGGGAGACAGGGGGCACGAATGAGCAGTTCTTC. Amino acid sequence: CASSWETGGTNEQFF.

The rearrangement joins TRBV5-8 to TRBJ2-1, with D tentatively TRBD1 or TRBD2 (5 bases each). The CDR3 consists of 11 residues. CDR1 and CDR2 (germline): SGHTS, YDEGEE. Trimming cost V 8 bases and J 9 bases, with 12 bases left between them. In DNA, the CDR3 is TGTGCCAGTTTCCATGGGGGTGAGCAGTTCTTC. Amino acids: CASFHGGEQFF.

The chain combines TRBV6-5 with TRBJ2-2; D not certain. V lost 5 bases to trimming and J lost 3 bases, with 13 bases between them. The CDR3 length is 15 residues. Germline-derived CDR1 and CDR2 are MNHEY and SVGAGI. CDR3 nucleotides: TGTGCCAGCAGTCCGCGCGCGGAGTACACCGGGGAGCTGTTTTTT. This encodes CASSPRAEYTGELFF.

V and J are TRBV4-3 and TRBJ2-1; D unclear. Trimming shortened V by 5 bases and J by 10 bases, and 12 bases separated the two germline ends. The length of the CDR3 is 12 residues. Germline-derived CDR1 and CDR2 are LGHNA and YSLEER. The CDR3 DNA sequence: TGCGCCAGCAGCTCTGGGTTTGAGGAGCAGTTCTTC. Translated, it gives CASSSGFEEQFF.

V gene TRBV11-2 combines with J gene TRBJ1-2, with 11 bases identical to TRBD1. With V trimmed by 5 bases and J by 0 bases, 11 bases remained unmatched. The germline CDR1 and CDR2 sequences are SGHAT and FQNNGV. The CDR3 extends over 18 amino acids. The CDR3 region is CASSLAGQGATTNYGYTF. The DNA of the CDR3 is TGTGCCAGCAGCCTCGCCGGACAGGGGGCTACTACTAACTATGGCTACACCTTC.

The chain recombines TRBV7-8 with TRBJ2-5; 13 nucleotides match TRBD2. This CDR3 region has 19 residues. V was clipped by 5 bases and J by 2 bases; unmatched bases: 14. CDR1 SGHVS and CDR2 FQNEAQ come from the germline V gene. The chain's CDR3 is CASSDGLAGDPYPQETQYF. In DNA, the CDR3 is TGTGCCAGCAGCGACGGACTAGCGGGAGACCCCTACCCACAAGAGACCCAGTACTTC.

This chain uses TRBV7-6 with TRBJ2-3; D remains ambiguous. CDR1 is SGHVS and CDR2 is FNYEAQ in the germline V gene. V was trimmed by 0 bases and J by 3 bases, leaving 10 bases between them. This CDR3 spans 15 amino acids. CDR3 loop: CASSLAFDLTDTQYF. CDR3 sequence (DNA): TGTGCCAGCAGCTTAGCGTTCGACTTGACAGATACGCAGTATTTT.

The CDR3, as DNA: TGTGCCAGCAGTTTGAGACAGTACACCGGGGAGCTGTTTTTT. Translating gives CASSLRQYTGELFF. V usage is TRBV27 and J usage is TRBJ2-2, with a tentative D call TRBD1 (5 bases). Per germline, CDR1 MNHEY and CDR2 SMNVEV (reference sequence). There are 14 residues in the CDR3. Trimming stripped 3 bases from V and 3 bases from J, with 8 bases between.

J is TRBJ1-5 and V is TRBV7-8; 11 bases match TRBD1. The CDR3 totals 17 residues. Germline CDR1 reads SGHVS; CDR2 reads FQNEAQ. The V and J ends lost 5 bases and 6 bases, in that order; junction bases with no gene match: 12. CDR3 sequence (DNA): TGTGCCAGCAGCGGACAGGGGGCCTTGGTGACGAGTCAGCCCCAGCATTTT. This translates into CASSGQGALVTSQPQHF.

The V and J genes are TRBV6-5 and TRBJ1-1; weak D call: TRBD1 (5 bases). The V end lost 6 bases, the J end lost 2 bases, and 16 bases lay between the germline ends. The germline gives CDR1 MNHEY, CDR2 SVGAGI. CDR3 length: 15 amino acids. The CDR3 here is CASRIYGTVNTEAFF. The CDR3 DNA is TGTGCCAGCAGAATCTACGGGACGGTTAACACTGAAGCTTTCTTT.

The chain recombines TRBV4-3 with TRBJ2-7, with 9 bases that match TRBD2. V lost 1 base to trimming and J lost 2 bases; unmatched junction nucleotides: 9. Germline CDR1 LGHNA, CDR2 YSLEER. There are 17 residues in the CDR3. This chain's CDR3 is CASSQVSGRTLAYEQYF. The CDR3 DNA follows: TGCGCCAGCAGCCAAGTTAGCGGGAGAACCCTCGCCTACGAGCAGTACTTC.

The chain employs TRBV27 and TRBJ2-6; D is unresolved. The CDR3 is 12 amino acids. The germline V gene encodes CDR1 MNHEY and CDR2 SMNVEV (reference sequence). Trimming pared 6 bases from V and 0 bases from J, leaving 0 bases between. CDR3: CASSSGANVLTF. CDR3 sequence (DNA): TGTGCCAGCAGCTCTGGGGCCAACGTCCTGACTTTC.

The CDR3 sequence is CAIIDSGGQGREKLFF. CDR3 DNA sequence: TGTGCCATCATTGACTCGGGGGGACAGGGGCGTGAAAAACTGTTTTTT. The chain carries TRBV10-3 and TRBJ1-4; TRBD1 aligns across 10 bases. Germline V gene data show CDR1 as ENHRY and CDR2 as SYGVKD. The CDR3 consists of 16 residues. V lost 7 bases, J lost 7 bases, and 12 bases stayed unmatched.

The V and J genes are TRBV28 and TRBJ2-7, with D unclear. Trimming took off 3 bases at V and 3 bases at J, with 9 bases between the two ends. CDR3 size: 13 residues. Germline CDR1 MDHEN, CDR2 SYDVKM. The CDR3 DNA reads as TGTGCCAGCAGTTTGCGGCCTTTCTACGAGCAGTACTTC. Residues: CASSLRPFYEQYF.